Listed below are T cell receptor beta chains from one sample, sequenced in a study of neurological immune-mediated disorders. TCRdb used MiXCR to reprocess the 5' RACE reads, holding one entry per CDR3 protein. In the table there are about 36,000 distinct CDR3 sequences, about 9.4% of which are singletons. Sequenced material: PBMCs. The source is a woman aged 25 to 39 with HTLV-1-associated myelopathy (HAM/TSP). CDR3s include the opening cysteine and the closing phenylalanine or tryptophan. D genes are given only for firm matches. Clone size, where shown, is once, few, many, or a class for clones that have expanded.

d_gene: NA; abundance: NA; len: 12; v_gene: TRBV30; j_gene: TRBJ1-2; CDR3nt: TGTGCCTGGAGTCGGCACGGAGGCAGCTACACCTTC; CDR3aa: CAWSRHGGSYTF
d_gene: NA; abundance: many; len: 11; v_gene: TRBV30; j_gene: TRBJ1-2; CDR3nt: TGTGCCTGGAAAACGGCGGCTGGCTACACCTTC; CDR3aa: CAWKTAAGYTF
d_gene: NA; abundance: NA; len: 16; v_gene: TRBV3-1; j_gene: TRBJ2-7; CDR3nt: TGTGCCAGCAGCCAAGATGAGGCAGGGGGGCCCTACAAGCAGTACTTC; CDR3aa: CASSQDEAGGPYKQYF
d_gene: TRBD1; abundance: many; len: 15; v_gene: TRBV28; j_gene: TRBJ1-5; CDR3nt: TGTGCCAGCAGCAACCGGGGACAGGGGCATCAGCCCCAGCATTTT; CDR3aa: CASSNRGQGHQPQHF
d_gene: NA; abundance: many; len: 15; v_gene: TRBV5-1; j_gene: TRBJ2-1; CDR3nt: TGCGCCAGCAGCTTCTCCGGGAGCTCCTACAATGAGCAGTTCTTC; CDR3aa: CASSFSGSSYNEQFF
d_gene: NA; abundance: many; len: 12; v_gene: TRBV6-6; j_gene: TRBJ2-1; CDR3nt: TGTGCCACTTCAGGGGTTAGCAATGAGCAGTTCTTC; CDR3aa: CATSGVSNEQFF
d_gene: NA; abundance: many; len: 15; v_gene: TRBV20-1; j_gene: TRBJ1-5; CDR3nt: TGCAGTGCTTGGCCGGGGGTTACTAGCAATCAGCCCCAGCATTTT; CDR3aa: CSAWPGVTSNQPQHF
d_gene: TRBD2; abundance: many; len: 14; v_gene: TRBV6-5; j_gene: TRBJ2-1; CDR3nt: TGTGCCAGCAGTTACGGACTAGTTAAGCATGAGCAGTTCTTC; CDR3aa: CASSYGLVKHEQFF
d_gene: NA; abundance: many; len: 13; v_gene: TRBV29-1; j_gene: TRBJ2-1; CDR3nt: TGCAGCGTTGAAGAACAGGTCCCTAATGAGCAGTTCTTC; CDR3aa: CSVEEQVPNEQFF
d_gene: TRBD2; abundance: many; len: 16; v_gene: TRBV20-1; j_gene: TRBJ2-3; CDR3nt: TGCAGTGCTAGAGTGGATAGCGGGGGAACATCAGATACGCAGTATTTT; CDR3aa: CSARVDSGGTSDTQYF
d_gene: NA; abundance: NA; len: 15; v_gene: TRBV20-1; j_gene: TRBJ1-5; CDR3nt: TGCAGTGCTAGAGATCTCTCGGAGCCCAATCAGCCCCAGCATTTT; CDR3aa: CSARDLSEPNQPQHF
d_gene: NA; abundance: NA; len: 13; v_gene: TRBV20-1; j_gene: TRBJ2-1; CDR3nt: TGCAGTTTATCCCAGACAGCTATCAATGAGCAGTTCTTC; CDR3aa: CSLSQTAINEQFF
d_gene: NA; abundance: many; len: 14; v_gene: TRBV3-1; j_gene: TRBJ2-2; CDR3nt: TGTGCCAGCAGGAAGGGGGGGAACACCGGGGAGCTGTTTTTT; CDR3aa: CASRKGGNTGELFF
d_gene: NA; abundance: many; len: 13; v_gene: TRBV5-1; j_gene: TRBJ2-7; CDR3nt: TGCGCCAGCAGCTTGGACGGACCCTACGAGCAGTACTTC; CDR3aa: CASSLDGPYEQYF
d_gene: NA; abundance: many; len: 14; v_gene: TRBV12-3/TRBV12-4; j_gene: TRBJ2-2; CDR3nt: TGTGCCAGCAGCACGGACGGAAACACCGGGGAGCTGTTTTTT; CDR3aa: CASSTDGNTGELFF
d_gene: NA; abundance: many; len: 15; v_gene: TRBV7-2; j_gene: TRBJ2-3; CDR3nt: TGTGCCAGCAGCTTAGGCAGGGGTGGGCCAGATACGCAGTATTTT; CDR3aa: CASSLGRGGPDTQYF
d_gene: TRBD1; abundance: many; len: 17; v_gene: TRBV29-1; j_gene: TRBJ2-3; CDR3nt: TGCAGCGTTTCCCCCAGGGTTGGACAGGGACTGGCAGATACGCAGTATTTT; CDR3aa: CSVSPRVGQGLADTQYF
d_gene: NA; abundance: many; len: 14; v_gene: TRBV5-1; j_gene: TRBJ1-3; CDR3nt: TGCGCCAGCAGCTTGGCGGGTTACGGAAACACCATATATTTT; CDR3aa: CASSLAGYGNTIYF
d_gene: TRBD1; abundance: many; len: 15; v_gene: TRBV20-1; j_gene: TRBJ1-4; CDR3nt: TGCAGTGCTAGAGTTCAGGGGGCCCCTAATGAAAAACTGTTTTTT; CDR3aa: CSARVQGAPNEKLFF
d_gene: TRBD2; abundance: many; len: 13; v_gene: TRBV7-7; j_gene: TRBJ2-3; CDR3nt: TGTGCCAGCAGCTCGGGGGGGCAAGATACGCAGTATTTT; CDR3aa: CASSSGGQDTQYF